This is a list of T cell receptor beta chains from one sample in a study of beta chain features in type 1 diabetes. Assay: immunoSEQ multiplex PCR; the TCRdb copy retains only in-frame clones and omits some. The sample has under 300,000 clones; 16% are singletons. The specimen was naive CD4+ T cells from blood. All receptors come from a man under 40 with type 1 diabetes. The CDR3 runs from the conserved cysteine through the conserved F or W. D genes are given only for firm matches. Some rows have no size entry. The others give once, few or many, or a class for an expanded clone.

clone_size,v_call,j_call,d_call,cdr3_aa,cdr3_nt
-,TRBV29-1,TRBJ1-1,-,CSVEDTENTEAFF,TGCAGCGTTGAAGATACAGAGAACACTGAAGCTTTCTTT
once,TRBV27,TRBJ2-5,TRBD2,CASKEREGLETQYF,TGTGCCTCGAAGGAGCGGGAGGGCCTTGAGACCCAGTACTTC
few,TRBV30,TRBJ2-1,-,CAWRGGAYNEQFF,TGTGCCTGGAGAGGGGGGGCCTACAATGAGCAGTTCTTC
few,TRBV11-2,TRBJ2-7,TRBD2,CASSPRTSGRLYEQYF,TGTGCCAGCAGCCCCCGGACTAGCGGGAGGCTTTATGAACAGTACTTC
-,TRBV2,TRBJ1-1,TRBD1,CASKDRGLTDTEAFF,TGTGCCAGCAAGGACAGGGGGCTGACGGACACTGAAGCTTTCTTT
few,TRBV6-5,TRBJ2-1,-,CASSSSVSYNEQFF,TGTGCCAGCAGTTCGTCAGTATCCTACAATGAGCAGTTCTTC
-,TRBV27,TRBJ2-7,-,CASSLSLTSYEQYF,TGTGCCAGCAGTTTATCACTAACTTCCTACGAGCAGTACTTC
-,TRBV7-9,TRBJ2-2,-,CASSLPPNTGELFF,TGTGCCAGCAGCTTACCCCCGAACACCGGGGAGCTGTTTTTT
-,TRBV19,TRBJ2-3,-,CASSAQPGPDTQYF,TGTGCCAGTAGCGCCCAACCCGGGCCAGATACGCAGTATTTT
few,TRBV15,TRBJ2-3,-,CATSRDTRDTQYF,TGTGCCACCAGCAGAGACACTAGAGATACGCAGTATTTT
few,TRBV2,TRBJ1-4,-,CASSEQGEKLFF,TGTGCCAGCAGTGAACAGGGAGAAAAACTGTTTTTT
few,TRBV7-9,TRBJ1-1,-,CASSLALNTEAFF,TGTGCCAGCAGCTTAGCCCTGAACACTGAAGCTTTCTTT
-,TRBV7-2,TRBJ2-3,TRBD2,CASSLTSGDTQYF,TGTGCCAGCAGCTTAACTAGCGGAGATACGCAGTATTTT
-,TRBV29-1,TRBJ2-1,-,CSVRGAIVNNEQFF,TGCAGCGTTCGGGGGGCTATTGTAAACAATGAGCAGTTCTTC
few,TRBV9,TRBJ1-2,-,CASSVQGRSGYTF,TGTGCCAGCAGCGTACAAGGACGTAGTGGCTACACCTTC
-,TRBV18,TRBJ2-7,-,CASSPPTGEQYF,TGTGCCAGCTCACCACCGACAGGCGAGCAGTACTTC
few,TRBV9,TRBJ2-7,-,CASSVQGTEQYF,TGTGCCAGCAGCGTACAAGGAACCGAGCAGTACTTC
-,TRBV6-1,TRBJ2-3,-,CASSEGHPGDTQYF,TGTGCCAGCAGTGAAGGACATCCAGGGGATACGCAGTATTTT
-,TRBV10-3,TRBJ2-3,TRBD2,CAISEFKLAGAADTQYF,TGTGCCATCAGTGAGTTTAAACTAGCGGGAGCGGCAGATACGCAGTATTTT
few,TRBV18,TRBJ2-1,-,CASSPGRQNEQFF,TGTGCCAGCTCACCAGGTCGACAGAATGAGCAGTTCTTC
few,TRBV7-2,TRBJ1-5,-,CASSLLPAYNQPQHF,TGTGCCAGCAGCTTGCTTCCGGCCTACAATCAGCCCCAGCATTTT
few,TRBV9,TRBJ2-7,-,CASSVGASYYEQYF,TGTGCCAGCAGCGTAGGAGCGTCTTACTACGAGCAGTACTTC
-,TRBV13,TRBJ2-1,-,CASKVARNNEQFF,TGTGCCAGCAAGGTAGCGCGAAACAATGAGCAGTTCTTC
-,TRBV11-2,TRBJ2-3,TRBD1,CASSPPTGNLADTQYF,TGTGCCAGCAGCCCACCGACAGGGAATTTGGCAGATACGCAGTATTTT
-,TRBV25-1,TRBJ2-4,-,CASSEWGDGQGMNIQYF,TGTGCCAGCAGTGAATGGGGTGATGGGCAGGGGATGAACATTCAGTACTTC
few,TRBV27,TRBJ2-3,-,CASIGRIRGRDTQYF,TGTGCCAGCATCGGGCGTATCAGGGGACGAGATACGCAGTATTTT